This T cell receptor beta chain stems from a study of T cell repertoires in ileal Crohn's disease (dated 2019 in TCRdb). As for the study more broadly: Median disease duration was around eight years, and about a third of patients were identified as active smokers at the time of surgery. Every patient underwent surgery because of a complication, which was stricturing disease in around 61% of cases and penetrating disease in roughly 39%. About half of the patients received postoperative therapy: some 12 received thiopurines and 18 received anti-TNF agents. M0 samples were biopsies from the inflamed portion of the ileum in the surgical resection specimen. Roughly 550 nanograms of biopsy DNA per sample were submitted for commercial TCRB immunosequencing. The TCR repertoire was analysed in about 55 patients with Crohn's disease drawn from a prospective multicentre cohort. Running in parallel with the study was a multicentre cohort set up to find predictors of early endoscopic recurrence following ileocolonic resection. A Rutgeerts score higher than i0 was the definition used for endoscopic postoperative recurrence. The study sequenced 170 or so mucosal samples from around 52 patients, taken at several locations on the surgical specimen and at postoperative endoscopy.

Library preparation used the immunoSEQ multiplex PCR assay. Adaptive Biotechnology amplified CDR3 regions from genomic DNA with a two-step multiplex PCR that controlled for amplification bias. Primers for every V and J gene segment were used in the first PCR, and barcodes and Illumina adapters were added in the second PCR. CDR3 libraries were sequenced on an Illumina instrument. As for the original processing: The analysis used both the pipelines supplied by the vendor and custom analysis of the raw data in R/Bioconductor with R version 3.3.0. Clonality, ranging from 0 to 1, was calculated as the inverse of the normalised Shannon entropy of all productive clones. High-frequency clones were defined as the repertoire share of the top 100 clones, retaining only clones passing a 95% confidence test. Overlap between samples was measured with the Morisita-Horn index, while repertoire diversity was measured with the Simpson index. TCRdb holds this immuneACCESS table with in-frame rearrangements only. Some clones are missing; in checked studies, unresolved V genes explain under half, and the rest has no known cause. V and J calls and clone size are those listed in that table; D and trimming were worked out from the DNA. This sample gives about 1,900 clones in total; around 88% of them show up just once. The top ten constitute about 20% of the sample.

A distance of 13 bases separates the germline ends of V and J, which lose 5 bases and 6 bases respectively. There are 13 amino acids in the CDR3, from cysteine to phenylalanine inclusive. Only the CDR3 part of the read is kept: 39 bases, read in frame from the first base. As encoded in the germline V gene (reference sequence), CDR1 is LNHDA while CDR2 is SQIVND. Of note for this clone: Its specific antigen is unknown. No base quality information exists; no much larger clone differs at one position.

Results and caveats for the whole study, not just this receptor: A significantly higher proportion of clonal expansions was observed in active smokers at surgery than in non-smokers (about 25% vs 20%, p=0.02). Sorted CD8 T cells carried more high-frequency clones than CD4 T cells, suggesting mucosal expansions were mainly CD8. Only a subgroup of patients, of unstated size, had their mucosal CD4 and CD8 T cells sorted and sequenced. Endoscopic recurrence was found to be associated with higher high-frequency clone percentages at surgery, and recurrence was observed in all patients with clonality above 26.8% (18/57).

This sample's time point label indicates: inflamed ileum from the surgical specimen. Eligible patients were adults with ileal or ileocolonic Crohn's disease who had an indication for ileocolonic resection. Whole ileal mucosal biopsies were stored frozen at -80°C before DNA extraction. Genomic DNA was extracted from frozen whole biopsies with a TRizol-based method and quantified on a NanoDrop 2000 spectrophotometer. The source of this sequence is an adult with Crohn's disease. The rearrangement combines TRBV19 with TRBJ1-1; the D gene remains uncertain. The sample consisted of ileal tissue. The CDR3 reads CASSPRVPPEAFF. The base sequence is TGTGCCAGTAGTCCGAGGGTTCCTCCTGAAGCTTTCTTT.